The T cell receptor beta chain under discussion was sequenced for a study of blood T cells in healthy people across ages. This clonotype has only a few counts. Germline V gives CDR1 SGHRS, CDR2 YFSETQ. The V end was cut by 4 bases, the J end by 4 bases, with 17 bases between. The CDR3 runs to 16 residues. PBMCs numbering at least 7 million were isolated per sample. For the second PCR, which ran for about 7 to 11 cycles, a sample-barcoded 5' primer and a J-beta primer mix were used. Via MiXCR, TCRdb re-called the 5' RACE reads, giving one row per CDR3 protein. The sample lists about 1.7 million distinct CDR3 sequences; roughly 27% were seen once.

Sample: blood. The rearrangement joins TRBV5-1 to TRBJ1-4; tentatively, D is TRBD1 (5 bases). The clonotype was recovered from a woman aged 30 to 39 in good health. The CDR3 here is CASSGGTVRGNEKLFF. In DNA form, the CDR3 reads TGCGCCAGCAGCGGGGGGACCGTTCGAGGTAATGAAAAACTGTTTTTT.